This T cell receptor (beta chain) was recovered during a study of OX40 agonist ivuxolimab in advanced cancers. Study-level information: Patients received ivuxolimab, an agonistic anti-OX40 (CD134) antibody. Participants averaged roughly 60 years of age (range roughly 23 to 80) and were roughly 80% male. Findings and limits, study-wide: CD4+ and CD8+ blood T cells expanded clonally by week 6 at 0.1 to 3.0 mg/kg.

Patients were ineligible given autoimmune disease history or systemic immunosuppression. Using immunoSEQ multiplex PCR, the repertoire was profiled, and TCRdb retains in-frame clones only, with some absent. The profile shows tens of thousands of clones, roughly 87% of them singletons. Per germline, CDR1 MNHNY and CDR2 SVGAGI (reference sequence). CDR3 length: 14 residues. V lost 6 bases and J 5 bases, leaving 14 bases between the germline ends. As for this clone: No antigen is known for it.

This sample comprised CD4+ or CD8+ T cells sorted from blood, obtained in a trial of the OX40 agonist ivuxolimab. The receptor's source is an adult with an advanced solid tumor such as melanoma, head and neck, liver or kidney cancer. This chain uses TRBV6-6 with TRBJ2-4, with D possibly TRBD1 on 6 matching bases. This CDR3 reads CASRPGTPENIQYF. CDR3 DNA sequence: TGTGCCAGCAGACCCGGGACACCTGAAAACATTCAGTACTTC.